The 30 T cell receptor beta chains below were found in one sample sequenced in a study of blood T cell repertoires in COVID-19. Clones were sequenced by immunoSEQ multiplex PCR, and TCRdb holds only the in-frame ones, with some missing. The top ten clones hold more than 2.5% of a sample with approximately 200,000 clones, roughly 88% of them seen once. Sequenced sample: peripheral blood. These receptors were taken from a man between 60 and 75 years old with acute or convalescent COVID-19.

The rearrangement uses TRBV19 and TRBJ1-4, with 7 nucleotides matching TRBD1. Unmatched junction bases numbered 10, after V lost 5 bases and J lost 4 bases. Germline values: CDR1 LNHDA, CDR2 SQIVND (reference sequence). The CDR3 covers 16 residues. CDR3 DNA: TGTGCCAGTAGTTACCCCGGACAGGATCTTAATGAAAAACTGTTTTTT. It codes for CASSYPGQDLNEKLFF. Full variable domain (outside the CDR3, taken from reference TRBV19 and TRBJ1-4): DGGITQSPKYLFRKEGQNVTLSCEQNLNHDAMYWYRQDPGQGLRLIYYSQIVNDFQKGDIAEGYSVSREKKESFPLTVTSAQKNPTAFYLCASSYPGQDLNEKLFFGSGTQLSVL.

This clone is a singleton in its sample. As DNA, the CDR3 is TGTGCCAGCAGCCCCCCGGAGGTAGATGAGCAGTTCTTC. Translating gives CASSPPEVDEQFF. The rearrangement links TRBV7-9 to TRBJ2-1, with D perhaps matching TRBD2 (5 bases). V lost 5 bases to trimming and J lost 8 bases, with 13 bases between them. The germline V gene has CDR1 SEHNR and CDR2 FQNEAQ (reference sequence). CDR3 length equals 13 residues.

This chain uses TRBV7-2 with TRBJ1-4; a possible D gene is TRBD1 (5 bases). Germline loops: CDR1 SGHTA, CDR2 FQGNSA. Trimming pared 4 bases from V and 10 bases from J, leaving 19 bases between. The CDR3 contains 15 residues. The CDR3 region has the DNA TGTGCCAGCAGCTCAAGGCGGGACTCCGCTGGAAAACTGTTTTTT. Its translation is CASSSRRDSAGKLFF.

The chain links TRBV7-9 to TRBJ2-7; 9 positions match TRBD1. After removal of 3 bases from V and 4 bases from J, the junction contained 4 bases not matched to a gene. Germline CDR1 is SEHNR and CDR2 is FQNEAQ (reference sequence). The CDR3 extends over 14 amino acids. The chain's CDR3 is CASSFGGQGYEQYF. CDR3 DNA sequence: TGTGCCAGCAGCTTCGGGGGACAGGGTTACGAGCAGTACTTC.

The chain recombines TRBV24-1 with TRBJ2-1; tentatively, D is TRBD1 (6 bases). Germline V CDR1 and CDR2: KGHDR, SFDVKD. V gave up 4 bases and J gave up 0 bases, with 15 bases separating them. This CDR3 comprises 17 residues. CDR3 residues: CATSDTNQGFSYNEQFF. The CDR3 nucleotides are TGTGCCACCAGTGACACGAATCAGGGGTTCTCCTACAATGAGCAGTTCTTC.

V usage is TRBV7-2 and J usage is TRBJ1-1; D gene unclear. The germline V and J ends were trimmed by 1 base and 6 bases, with 9 bases remaining between them. This CDR3 has 13 residues. Germline-derived CDR1 and CDR2 are SGHTA and FQGNSA. This CDR3 is CASSLETGSEAFF. In nucleotides, the CDR3 is TGTGCCAGCAGCTTAGAGACGGGTTCTGAAGCTTTCTTT.

Only a few counts were recorded for this clone. The V gene is TRBV19, the J gene TRBJ2-6; 12 bases line up with TRBD1. This CDR3 is built from 14 residues. V gave up 11 bases and J gave up 4 bases; unmatched junction bases: 3. Germline V gene sequence: CDR1 LNHDA, CDR2 SQIVND (reference sequence). CDR3 coding DNA: TGTGCCGTGGGACAGGGGGCCGGGGCCAACGTCCTGACTTTC. Protein sequence: CAVGQGAGANVLTF.

The rearrangement uses TRBV5-1 and TRBJ2-7; the D gene is possibly TRBD1 (5 bases). With 5 bases removed from V and 4 bases from J, the gap between germline ends came to 10 bases. Germline CDR1 is SGHRS and CDR2 is YFSETQ. The CDR3 sequence is 12 residues long. The CDR3 DNA reads as TGCGCCAGCAGATCCGACAGTTACGAGCAGTACTTC. It translates to CASRSDSYEQYF.

The chain couples TRBV3-1 (or the pseudogene TRBV3-2) to TRBJ2-7; 7 bases are shared with TRBD2. V gave up 4 bases and J gave up 7 bases; unmatched junction bases: 1. CDR3 length equals 11 residues. Germline assignment: CDR1 LGHDT and CDR2 YNNKEL (reference sequence). CDR3 residues: CASSRREEQYF. The CDR3 bases are TGTGCCAGCAGCCGGCGGGAGGAGCAGTACTTC.

The V and J genes are TRBV5-1 and TRBJ2-7, with D tentatively TRBD1 (5 bases). V shed 2 bases and J shed 4 bases, with 7 bases lying between them. CDR3 length: 12 amino acids. Germline CDR1 is SGHRS and CDR2 is YFSETQ. In nucleotides, the CDR3 is TGCGCCAGCAGCTTACCAGGGTACGAGCAGTACTTC. This gives the protein CASSLPGYEQYF. Full variable domain (rest looked up from reference TRBV5-1 and TRBJ2-7): KAGVTQTPRYLIKTRGQQVTLSCSPISGHRSVSWYQQTPGQGLQFLFEYFSETQRNKGNFPGRFSGRQFSNSRSEMNVSTLELGDSALYLCASSLPGYEQYFGPGTRLTVT.

This rearrangement joins TRBV3-1 (or the pseudogene TRBV3-2) to TRBJ1-1; D is undetermined. Germline-derived CDR1 and CDR2 are LGHDT and YNNKEL (reference sequence). V was cut by 0 bases and J by 7 bases, with 9 bases left in between. The CDR3 contains 13 residues. The CDR3 loop reads CASSQDLYIEAFF. The CDR3 nucleotides are TGTGCCAGCAGCCAAGATCTGTACATTGAAGCTTTCTTT.

The rearrangement links TRBV5-4 to TRBJ2-7, with 7 bases matching TRBD1. The germline V gene encodes CDR1 SGHNT and CDR2 YYREEE (reference sequence). Trimming at V came to 4 bases and at J to 2 bases, leaving 9 bases not matched to a gene. The CDR3 totals 15 residues. The CDR3 DNA is TGTGCCAGCAGCCCGGGTGTGGGACAGACCTACGAGCAGTACTTC. This encodes CASSPGVGQTYEQYF.

The chain carries TRBV28 and TRBJ1-1; TRBD1 is a possible D gene (5 bases). Germline CDR1 is MDHEN and CDR2 is SYDVKM. V was trimmed by 6 bases and J by 8 bases, leaving 13 bases between them. The CDR3 is 12 amino acids. The chain's CDR3 is CASSRTGVEAFF. The CDR3 DNA follows: TGTGCCAGCAGCCGGACGGGGGTAGAAGCTTTCTTT.

The CDR3 here is CASSQAPGLADYNEQFF. The CDR3 DNA sequence: TGTGCCAGCAGCCAAGCCCCGGGGCTAGCGGATTACAATGAGCAGTTCTTC. This chain links TRBV3-1 (or the pseudogene TRBV3-2) with TRBJ2-1; 7 bases line up with TRBD2. The V gene's germline CDR1 is LGHDT and CDR2 YNNKEL (reference sequence). This CDR3 spans 17 amino acids. The trim removed 1 base at V and 4 bases at J, leaving 10 bases unmatched.

This chain links TRBV28 with TRBJ2-7; D ambiguous. V was clipped by 3 bases and J by 5 bases, with 5 bases between them. There are 11 residues in the CDR3. The germline V gene encodes CDR1 MDHEN and CDR2 SYDVKM. CDR3 sequence: CASSLLHEQYF. The CDR3 nucleotides read TGTGCCAGCAGTTTGCTACACGAGCAGTACTTC. Together with reference TRBV28 and TRBJ2-7, the CDR3 gives the full variable domain: DVKVTQSSRYLVKRTGEKVFLECVQDMDHENMFWYRQDPGLGLRLIYFSYDVKMKEKGDIPEGYSVSREKKERFSLILESASTNQTSMYLCASSLLHEQYFGPGTRLTVT.

The chain combines TRBV4-1 with TRBJ1-6; D is unclear. There are 14 residues in the CDR3. The ends were cut back, 4 bases at V and 5 bases at J, with 9 bases in the middle. Germline V gene sequence: CDR1 MGHRA, CDR2 YSYEKL. The CDR3 loop is CASSPPRDNSPLHF. DNA of the CDR3: TGCGCCAGCAGCCCCCCCCGGGATAATTCACCCCTCCACTTT.

The J gene is TRBJ2-3, the V gene TRBV30, with no clear D. The germline gives CDR1 GTSNPN, CDR2 SVGIG (reference sequence). The CDR3 runs to 13 residues. V was clipped by 3 bases and J by 1 base, with 8 bases between them. The CDR3 DNA is TGTGCCTGGAGACAGATTGGCACAGATACGCAGTATTTT. Its protein product is CAWRQIGTDTQYF. The entire variable domain, with the rest obtained from reference TRBV30 and TRBJ2-3, is as follows: SQTIHQWPATLVQPVGSPLSLECTVEGTSNPNLYWYRQAAGRGLQLLFYSVGIGQISSEVPQNLSASRPQDRQFILSSKKLLLSDSGFYLCAWRQIGTDTQYFGPGTRLTVL.

This chain's CDR3 is CASSPRLETGELFF. The CDR3 coding sequence is TGCGCCAGCAGCCCACGACTCGAAACCGGGGAGCTGTTTTTT. The chain carries TRBV5-1 and TRBJ2-2, with D hard to call. Germline CDR1 is SGHRS and CDR2 is YFSETQ. The V gene lost 4 bases and the J gene lost 5 bases, with 12 bases spanning the gap. This CDR3 has 14 residues.

This chain joins TRBV19 and TRBJ2-1, with 7 bases fitting TRBD2. Germline trimming cut 6 bases from V and 9 bases from J; bases unmatched to any gene: 8. Germline V gene sequence: CDR1 LNHDA, CDR2 SQIVND (reference sequence). This CDR3 is 13 amino acids long. The CDR3 DNA sequence: TGTGCCAGTAGAGGACTAGGTCGGAGTGAGCAGTTCTTC. Amino acid sequence: CASRGLGRSEQFF.

The chain carries TRBV6-5 and TRBJ2-1; D may be TRBD2 (5 bases). This CDR3 contains 16 residues. Trimming removed 0 bases at V and 7 bases at J, with 16 bases between. In germline, CDR1 is MNHEY, CDR2 SVGAGI. CDR3 in DNA: TGTGCCAGCAGTTACTCAAACCTAGCAGGCGGGAATGAGCAGTTCTTC. It codes for CASSYSNLAGGNEQFF.

The V and J genes are TRBV11-3 and TRBJ2-1; 11 bases align to TRBD2. With V trimmed by 0 bases and J by 7 bases, 2 bases remained unmatched. CDR1 is SGHNT, CDR2 YENEEA, per germline. The CDR3 has 15 residues. Written as DNA, the CDR3 is TGTGCCAGCAGCTTAGAACTAGCGGGAGCTAATGAGCAGTTCTTC. It translates to CASSLELAGANEQFF.

The V and J genes are TRBV28 and TRBJ2-7, with D maybe TRBD1 (6 bases). The CDR3 extends over 12 amino acids. CDR1 and CDR2 from the germline V gene are MDHEN and SYDVKM. V was cut by 6 bases and J by 6 bases, with 12 bases left in between. The CDR3, as DNA: TGTGCCAGCAGAGGGGACATTTTCGAGCAGTACTTC. It specifies CASRGDIFEQYF. Using reference TRBV28 and TRBJ2-7 for the parts outside the CDR3, the full variable domain is DVKVTQSSRYLVKRTGEKVFLECVQDMDHENMFWYRQDPGLGLRLIYFSYDVKMKEKGDIPEGYSVSREKKERFSLILESASTNQTSMYLCASRGDIFEQYFGPGTRLTVT.

The chain joins TRBV4-3 to TRBJ2-2, with TRBD1 identical over 7 bases. V trimming: 2 bases; J trimming: 5 bases; junction bases outside the gene matches: 11. Germline V gene data show CDR1 as LGHNA and CDR2 as YSLEER. The CDR3 extends over 17 amino acids. The CDR3 DNA reads TGCGCCAGCAGCCAAAACGTACGAGGGGGCGGGACCGGGGAGCTGTTTTTT. Protein: CASSQNVRGGGTGELFF.

This rearrangement joins TRBV6-5 to TRBJ2-3, with TRBD2 matching over 11 bases. Trimming took 6 bases from V and 8 from J; bases not matched to a gene: 10. CDR1 MNHEY and CDR2 SVGAGI come from the germline V gene. This CDR3 region has 15 residues. Here the CDR3 reads CASRRRLAGIITQYF. CDR3 in DNA: TGTGCCAGCAGGAGGCGACTAGCGGGAATTATTACGCAGTATTTT.

The rearrangement uses TRBV28 and TRBJ2-7; 9 bases line up with TRBD2. The CDR3 is made up of 14 amino acids. V lost 2 bases and J lost 7; bases outside the gene matches: 6. Per the germline V gene, CDR1 is MDHEN and CDR2 is SYDVKM. CDR3 coding DNA: TGTGCCAGCAGTTTAGCGGGAGGGAGTACTGAGCAGTACTTC. Its protein is CASSLAGGSTEQYF.

The gene calls are TRBV23-1 and TRBJ2-5; perhaps TRBD1 as D (6 bases). TRBV23-1 is sorted into the ORF group, with uncertain function. V shed 8 bases and J shed 4 bases, with 17 bases lying between them. This CDR3 spans 14 amino acids. CDR3 region: CASPLGTYLETQYF. The CDR3 region has the DNA TGCGCCAGCCCTCTCGGGACATACCTAGAGACCCAGTACTTC.

The V and J genes are TRBV5-1 and TRBJ2-7; the D gene is possibly TRBD1 (6 bases). The CDR3 extends over 14 amino acids. Germline values: CDR1 SGHRS, CDR2 YFSETQ. V lost 4 bases to trimming and J lost 6 bases, with 17 bases between them. The DNA of the CDR3 is TGCGCCAGCAGCCTCGGGGACAATTTACCCGAGCAGTACTTC. This encodes CASSLGDNLPEQYF.

The V gene is TRBV7-9, the J gene TRBJ2-3; D might be TRBD2 (7 bases). The germline gives CDR1 SEHNR, CDR2 FQNEAQ (reference sequence). The CDR3 consists of 14 residues. Trimming stripped 5 bases from V and 9 bases from J, with 18 bases between. The CDR3 spells CASSRLAGALTQYF. CDR3 nucleotide sequence: TGTGCCAGCAGCCGCCTCGCGGGGGCCCTCACGCAGTATTTT.

The rearrangement joins TRBV19 to TRBJ2-5, with D possibly TRBD2 on 6 matching bases. Trimming pared 4 bases from V and 4 bases from J, leaving 13 bases between. Per germline, CDR1 LNHDA and CDR2 SQIVND (reference sequence). The length of the CDR3 is 14 residues. The CDR3 coding sequence is TGTGCCAGTAGTACCTTTGGGGGAGGAGAGACCCAGTACTTC. Translated: CASSTFGGGETQYF.

This clone was recorded a few times. The chain couples TRBV5-5 to TRBJ2-3; D may be TRBD1 (5 bases). V gave up 3 bases and J gave up 6 bases, with 14 bases separating them. Germline V gene data show CDR1 as SGHKS and CDR2 as YYEKEE (reference sequence). This CDR3 comprises 14 residues. The CDR3 sequence is CASSSDRRMDTQYF. As DNA, the CDR3 is TGTGCCAGCAGCTCAGACAGACGGATGGATACGCAGTATTTT. Complete variable domain (other parts from reference TRBV5-5 and TRBJ2-3): DAGVTQSPTHLIKTRGQQVTLRCSPISGHKSVSWYQQVLGQGPQFIFQYYEKEERGRGNFPDRFSARQFPNYSSELNVNALLLGDSALYLCASSSDRRMDTQYFGPGTRLTVL.